This TCR beta chain was obtained from a study of T-cell reconstitution after alpha-beta-depleted transplantation in children (dated by TCRdb to 2016 to 2017). General notes on the study: Using TCR repertoire profiling, the study followed T-cell immune reconstitution in a quantitative way in children after TCRalphabeta/CD19-depleted allogeneic hematopoietic cell transplantation. The paper's findings and limits, for the study overall: Over subsequent months, a decline in hyperexpanded clone frequencies was noted, and after one year, T-cell counts and TCRbeta diversity were mostly ascribed to newly produced T cells. The apparently early alphabetaT-cell count recovery about two months after transplant was reportedly dependent on only several hundred rapidly expanded clones derived from non-depleted graft cells. In some patients, the high TCRbeta diversity seen at day 60 was put down to recipient T cells and intrathymic progenitors that had survived conditioning.

CDR1 is given as LGHDT and CDR2 as YNNKEL, both from the germline V gene (reference sequence). From the cysteine through the phenylalanine, the CDR3 covers 20 amino acids. This entry keeps only the CDR3 DNA: 60 bases, framed from base 1. Trimming accounts for 0 bases at V and 0 bases at J, while the number of junction bases matched to no gene is 11. Receptor libraries were prepared by PCR. TCRdb names Illumina HiSeq 2500 as the instrument used. To normalize quantification of the TCRbeta repertoire, the TCR libraries were built with molecular barcoding that relied on unique molecular identifiers. TCRdb reanalyzed the raw reads on its own, using fastp at Q25 for trimming and MiXCR for clone calling, and kept in-frame beta chains. Rows are unified per CDR3 protein, each entry keeping the most common DNA and genes. The sample table shows fewer than 550,000 distinct CDR3 sequences, and about 11% are seen once. 2% to 2.5% of the sample rests with the top ten.

This clonotype was seen ten or more times. Its antigen is unknown. The record has no base qualities; no much larger clone is one base away. The treatment or condition label, as the study defines it: allogeneic hematopoietic cell transplantation with graft depleted of TCRalphabeta T cells and CD19 B cells. The transplant recipients were children given TCRalphabeta/CD19-depleted allogeneic hematopoietic cell grafts. The rearranged chain carries TRBV3-1 and TRBJ2-1, with TRBD2 matching 10 junction bases. The sequenced sample was PBMCs, obtained before TCRalphabeta/CD19-depleted stem cell transplant. The source of this sequence is a child under 10 years old with inherited bone marrow failure, due to receive a stem cell transplant. The CDR3 region has the sequence CASSQDRGLAARFSYNEQFF. The sequence in DNA is TGTGCCAGCAGCCAAGACCGTGGACTAGCGGCCCGTTTCTCCTACAATGAGCAGTTCTTC.